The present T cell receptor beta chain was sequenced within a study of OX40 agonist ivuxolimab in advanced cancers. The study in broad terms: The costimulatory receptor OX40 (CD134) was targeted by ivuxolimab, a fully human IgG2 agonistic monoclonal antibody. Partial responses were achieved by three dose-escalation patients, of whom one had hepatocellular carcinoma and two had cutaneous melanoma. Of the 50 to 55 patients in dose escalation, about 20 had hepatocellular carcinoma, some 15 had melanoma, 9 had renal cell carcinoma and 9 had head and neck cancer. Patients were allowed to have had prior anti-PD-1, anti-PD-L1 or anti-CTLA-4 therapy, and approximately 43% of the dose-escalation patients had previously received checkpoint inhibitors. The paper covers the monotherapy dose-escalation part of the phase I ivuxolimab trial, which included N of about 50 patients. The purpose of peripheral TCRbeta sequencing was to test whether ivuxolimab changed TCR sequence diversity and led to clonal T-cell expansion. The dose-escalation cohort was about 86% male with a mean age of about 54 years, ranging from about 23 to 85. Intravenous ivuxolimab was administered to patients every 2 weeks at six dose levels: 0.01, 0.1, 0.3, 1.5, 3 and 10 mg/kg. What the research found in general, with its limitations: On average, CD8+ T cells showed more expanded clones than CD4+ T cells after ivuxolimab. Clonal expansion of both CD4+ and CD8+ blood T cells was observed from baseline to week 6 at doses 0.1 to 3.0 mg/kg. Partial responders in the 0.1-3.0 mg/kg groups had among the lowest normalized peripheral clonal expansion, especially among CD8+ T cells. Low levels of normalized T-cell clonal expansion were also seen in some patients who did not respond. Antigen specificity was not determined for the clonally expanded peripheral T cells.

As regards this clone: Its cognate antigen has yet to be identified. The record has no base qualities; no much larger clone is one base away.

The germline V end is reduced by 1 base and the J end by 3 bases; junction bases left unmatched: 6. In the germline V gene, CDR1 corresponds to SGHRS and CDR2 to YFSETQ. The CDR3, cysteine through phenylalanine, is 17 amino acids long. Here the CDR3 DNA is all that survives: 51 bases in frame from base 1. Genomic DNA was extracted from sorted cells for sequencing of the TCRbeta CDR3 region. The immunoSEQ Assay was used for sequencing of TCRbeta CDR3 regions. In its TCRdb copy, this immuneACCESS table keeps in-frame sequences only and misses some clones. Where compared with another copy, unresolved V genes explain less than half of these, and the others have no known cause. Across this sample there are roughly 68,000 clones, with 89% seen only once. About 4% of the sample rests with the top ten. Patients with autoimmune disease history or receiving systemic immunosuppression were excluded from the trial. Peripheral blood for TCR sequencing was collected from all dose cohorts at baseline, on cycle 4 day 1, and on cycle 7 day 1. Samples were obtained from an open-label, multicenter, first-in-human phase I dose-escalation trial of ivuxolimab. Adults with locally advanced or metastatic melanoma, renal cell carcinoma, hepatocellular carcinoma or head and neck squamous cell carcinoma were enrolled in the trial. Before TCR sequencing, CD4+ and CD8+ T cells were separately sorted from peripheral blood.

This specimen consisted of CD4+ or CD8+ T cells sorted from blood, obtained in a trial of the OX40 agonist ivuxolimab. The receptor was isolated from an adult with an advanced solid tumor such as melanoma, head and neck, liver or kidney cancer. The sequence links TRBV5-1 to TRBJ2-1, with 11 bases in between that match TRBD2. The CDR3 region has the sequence CASSLYTSGSVYNEQFF. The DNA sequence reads TGCGCCAGCAGCTTGTATACTAGCGGGAGTGTCTACAATGAGCAGTTCTTC.